Listed here are 11 T cell receptor beta chains from one sample, sequenced in a study of T cells in women clearing cervical HPV infection. Generated by immunoSEQ multiplex PCR, the TCRdb table keeps only in-frame clones and is missing some. The repertoire shows under 45,000 clones; the top ten hold roughly 1.5%. The material sequenced was blood buffy coat. These receptors were obtained from a woman between 18 and 70 years old with a cervical HPV16 infection that either progressed to CIN3+ or cleared (not recorded which).

To note about this clone: Read sequence stops 3 residues before the CDR3 end, and the germline J gene provides the missing end. V gene TRBV5-1 combines with J gene TRBJ1-6, with D tentatively TRBD1 (5 bases). The germline V and J ends were trimmed by 6 bases and 7 bases, with 17 bases remaining between them. The CDR3 has 15 amino acids. Germline V gene lookup returns CDR1 SGHRS and CDR2 YFSETQ. The sequenced CDR3 bases are TGCGCCAGCACCGGCGGGGGGGTTAGGAATTCACCC. It translates to CASTGGGVRNSP. The full CDR3 protein reads CASTGGGVRNSPLHF.

On this clone: The read finishes 3 residues shy of the CDR3 end, and the germline J gene is used to complete it. Other DNA sequences within the sample encode an identical CDR3. The chain carries TRBV7-8 and TRBJ1-1; the D is unclear. Trimming left V 1 base short and J 1 base short, with 4 bases between. This CDR3 is built from 13 residues. CDR1 is SGHVS, CDR2 FQNEAQ, per germline. CDR3 amino acids: CASSLDSNTEAFF. The sequenced CDR3 bases are TGTGCCAGCAGCTTAGACTCGAACACTGAA.

Notes on this clone: From the germline J gene comes the end of the CDR3, since the read stops 3 residues before it. The chain employs TRBV5-4 and TRBJ2-3; D remains unclear. V was trimmed by 0 bases and J by 4 bases, leaving 9 bases between them. CDR1 is SGHNT and CDR2 is YYREEE in the germline V gene (reference sequence). The CDR3 totals 14 residues. The CDR3 spells CASSLELTADTQYF. Incomplete CDR3 DNA: TGTGCCAGCAGCTTGGAGCTTACCGCAGATACG.

About this clone itself: Coverage ceases 3 residues before the CDR3 finishes, and the germline J gene fills in the end. V gene TRBV7-8 combines with J gene TRBJ1-4, with D possibly being TRBD1 (6 bases). Germline assignment: CDR1 SGHVS and CDR2 FQNEAQ. Trimming took 0 bases from V and 3 from J, leaving 17 bases between them. This CDR3 comprises 18 residues. This CDR3 reads CASSLARAWGQANEKLFF. CDR3 DNA, as far as it was read: TGTGCCAGCAGCTTAGCTAGGGCTTGGGGACAAGCTAATGAAAAA.

Comments on this clone: The read ends 3 residues before the CDR3 terminus; that terminus is restored from the germline J gene. The chain links TRBV11-2 to TRBJ2-4; 7 bases are shared with TRBD1. J gave up 5 bases and V 2 bases, and 6 bases lay outside the gene matches. This CDR3 spans 15 amino acids. Germline lookup yields CDR1 SGHAT and CDR2 FQNNGV. CDR3 bases read: TGTGCCAGCAGCTTACACGAGGGGGCCCAAAACATT. Encoded protein: CASSLHEGAQNI. The full CDR3 protein reads CASSLHEGAQNIQYF.

A remark on this clone: Sequencing ends 3 residues short of the CDR3 end; the germline J gene provides the rest. V gene TRBV19 combines with J gene TRBJ1-2; 7 bases map to TRBD1. This CDR3 spans 13 amino acids. CDR1 LNHDA and CDR2 SQIVND come from the germline V gene (reference sequence). The CDR3 is CASNLGGGDGYTF. The CDR3 DNA, read in part, is TGTGCCAGTAACCTGGGAGGGGGCGACGGC.

With regard to this clone: The CDR3 extends 3 residues past the end of the read, so its final part is completed from the germline J gene. J is TRBJ2-7 and V is TRBV14; D call uncertain. Germline V gene data show CDR1 as SGHDN and CDR2 as FVKESK. With 2 bases removed from V and 1 base from J, the gap between germline ends came to 18 bases. The CDR3 is 17 residues long. CDR3 region: CASSQIRAQSGSYEQYF. The covered CDR3 bases are TGTGCCAGCAGCCAAATCCGAGCTCAATCAGGTTCCTACGAG.

CDR3 DNA, as far as it was read: TGCGCCAGCAGTGAGTCGACAGCCTACGAG. Amino acids: CASSESTAYE. From start to end, the CDR3 is CASSESTAYEQYF. The rearrangement joins TRBV10-2 to TRBJ2-7; the D gene is possibly TRBD1 (5 bases). Sequencing ends 3 residues short of the CDR3 end; the germline J gene provides the rest. The CDR3 covers 13 residues. Trimming cost V 0 bases and J 2 bases, with 5 bases left between them. Germline CDR1 and CDR2: WSHSY and SAAADI.

About this clone: The junction does not match germline at one end; this may be a read error. With the read ending 3 residues before the CDR3 end, the germline J gene is used to fill in that end. The sample has other DNA sequences that encode this CDR3 too. The chain uses TRBV30 and TRBJ1-3; no clear D gene. Germline CDR1 GTSNPN, CDR2 SVGIG (reference sequence). This CDR3 is built from 13 residues. The CDR3 bases that were read are TGTGCCTGGAGCGGTGACTCTGGCAACACC. This gives the protein CAWSGDSGNT. The whole CDR3 protein is CAWSGDSGNTIYF.

Of note for this clone: The CDR3 end lies 3 residues beyond the end of the read and is filled in from the germline J gene. The rearrangement uses TRBV7-7 and TRBJ1-2, with D perhaps matching TRBD1 (6 bases). This CDR3 has 17 amino acids. Germline CDR1 SSHAT, CDR2 FNYEAQ (reference sequence). The CDR3 is CASSLGSGGVGQETYTF. The sequenced CDR3 bases are TGTGCCAGCAGCCTAGGATCGGGGGGCGTGGGCCAAGAGACC.

As regards this clone: Read data end 3 residues before the CDR3 end; the end is taken from the germline J gene. The sample contains more than one DNA sequence encoding this CDR3. The chain recombines TRBV7-2 with TRBJ1-2; perhaps TRBD1 as D (6 bases). This CDR3 is built from 14 residues. Germline lookup yields CDR1 SGHTA and CDR2 FQGNSA. The CDR3 bases that were read are TGTGCCAGCATCCGCCCCAGGGGATCTATGGGA. Translating gives CASIRPRGSMG. The entire CDR3 protein reads CASIRPRGSMGYTF. The full variable domain, with the rest looked up from reference TRBV7-2 and TRBJ1-2, is GAGVSQSPSNKVTEKGKDVELRCDPISGHTALYWYRQSLGQGLEFLIYFQGNSAPDKSGLPSDRFSAERTGGSVSTLTIQRTQQEDSAVYLCASIRPRGSMGYTFGSGTRLTVV.